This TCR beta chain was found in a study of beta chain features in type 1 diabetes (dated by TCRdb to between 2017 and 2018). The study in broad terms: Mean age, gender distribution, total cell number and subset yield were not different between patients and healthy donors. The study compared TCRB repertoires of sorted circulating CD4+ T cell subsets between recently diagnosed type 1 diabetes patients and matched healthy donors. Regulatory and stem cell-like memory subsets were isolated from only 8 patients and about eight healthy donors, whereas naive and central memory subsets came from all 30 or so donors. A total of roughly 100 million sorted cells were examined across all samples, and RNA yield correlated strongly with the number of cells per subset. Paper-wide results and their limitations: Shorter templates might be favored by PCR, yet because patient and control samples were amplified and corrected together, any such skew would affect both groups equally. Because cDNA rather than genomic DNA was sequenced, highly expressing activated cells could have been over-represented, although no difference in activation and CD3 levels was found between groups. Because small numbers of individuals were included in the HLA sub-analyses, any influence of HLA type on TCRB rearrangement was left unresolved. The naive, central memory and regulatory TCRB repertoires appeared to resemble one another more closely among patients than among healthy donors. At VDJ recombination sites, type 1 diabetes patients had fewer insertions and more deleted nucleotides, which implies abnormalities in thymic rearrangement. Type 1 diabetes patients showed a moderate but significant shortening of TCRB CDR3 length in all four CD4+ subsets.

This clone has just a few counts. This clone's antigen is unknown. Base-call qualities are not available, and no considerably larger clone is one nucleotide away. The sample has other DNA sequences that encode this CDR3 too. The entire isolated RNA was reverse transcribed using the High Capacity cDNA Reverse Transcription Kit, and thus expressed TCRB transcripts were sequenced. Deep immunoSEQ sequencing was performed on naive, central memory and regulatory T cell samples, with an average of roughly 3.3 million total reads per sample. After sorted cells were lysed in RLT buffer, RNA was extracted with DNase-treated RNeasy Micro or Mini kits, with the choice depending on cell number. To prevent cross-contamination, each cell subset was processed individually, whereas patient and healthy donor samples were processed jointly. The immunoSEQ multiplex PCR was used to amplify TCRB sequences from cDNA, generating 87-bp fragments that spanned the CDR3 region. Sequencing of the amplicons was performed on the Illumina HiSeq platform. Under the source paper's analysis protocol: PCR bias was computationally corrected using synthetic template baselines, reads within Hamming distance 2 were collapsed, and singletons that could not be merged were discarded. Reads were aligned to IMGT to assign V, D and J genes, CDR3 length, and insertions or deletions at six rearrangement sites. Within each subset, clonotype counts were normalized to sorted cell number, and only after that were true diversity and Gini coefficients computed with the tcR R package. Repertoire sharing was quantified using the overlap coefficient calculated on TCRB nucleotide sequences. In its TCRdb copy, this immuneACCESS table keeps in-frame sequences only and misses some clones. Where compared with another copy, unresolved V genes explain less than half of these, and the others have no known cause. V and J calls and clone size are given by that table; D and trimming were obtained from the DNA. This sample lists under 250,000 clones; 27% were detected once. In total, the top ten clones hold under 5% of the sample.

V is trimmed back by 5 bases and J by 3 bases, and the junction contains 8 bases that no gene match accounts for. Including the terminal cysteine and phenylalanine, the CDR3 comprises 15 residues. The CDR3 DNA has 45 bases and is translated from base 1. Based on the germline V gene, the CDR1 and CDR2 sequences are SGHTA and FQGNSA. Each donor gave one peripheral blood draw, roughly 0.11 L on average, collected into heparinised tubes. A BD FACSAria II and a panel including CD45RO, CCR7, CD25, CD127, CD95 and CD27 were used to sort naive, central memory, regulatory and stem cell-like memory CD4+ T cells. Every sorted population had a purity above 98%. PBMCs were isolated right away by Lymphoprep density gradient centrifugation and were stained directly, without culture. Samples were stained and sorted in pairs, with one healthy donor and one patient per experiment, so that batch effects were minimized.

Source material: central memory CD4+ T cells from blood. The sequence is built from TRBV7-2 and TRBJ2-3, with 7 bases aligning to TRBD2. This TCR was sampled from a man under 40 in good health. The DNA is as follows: TGTGCCAGCAGCCCTGGGGGGGGAAGGACAGATACGCAGTATTTT. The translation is CASSPGGGRTDTQYF.